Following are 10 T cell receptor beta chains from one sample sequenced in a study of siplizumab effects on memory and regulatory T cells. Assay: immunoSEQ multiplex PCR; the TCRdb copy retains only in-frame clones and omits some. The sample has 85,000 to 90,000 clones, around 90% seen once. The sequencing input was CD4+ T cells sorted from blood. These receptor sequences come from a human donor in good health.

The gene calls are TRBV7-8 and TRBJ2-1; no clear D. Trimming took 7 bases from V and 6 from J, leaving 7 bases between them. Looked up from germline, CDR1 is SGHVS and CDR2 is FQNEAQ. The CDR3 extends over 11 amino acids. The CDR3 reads CASTQLNEQFF. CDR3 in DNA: TGTGCCAGCACCCAACTCAATGAGCAGTTCTTC.

The CDR3 region is CASSAGQGGADTQYF. The DNA for the CDR3 is TGTGCCAGCAGTGCGGGACAGGGGGGCGCAGATACGCAGTATTTT. The rearrangement links TRBV2 to TRBJ2-3; TRBD1 matches 11 bases. Germline V CDR1 and CDR2: SNHLY, FYNNEI. V trimming: 4 bases; J trimming: 4 bases; junction bases outside the gene matches: 4. CDR3 length: 15 amino acids.

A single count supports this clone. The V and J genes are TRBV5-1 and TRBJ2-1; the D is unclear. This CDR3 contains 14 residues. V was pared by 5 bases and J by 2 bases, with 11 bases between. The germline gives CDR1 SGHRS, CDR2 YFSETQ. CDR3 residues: CASRLIIAYNEQFF. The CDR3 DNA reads TGCGCCAGCAGGTTAATAATTGCCTACAATGAGCAGTTCTTC.

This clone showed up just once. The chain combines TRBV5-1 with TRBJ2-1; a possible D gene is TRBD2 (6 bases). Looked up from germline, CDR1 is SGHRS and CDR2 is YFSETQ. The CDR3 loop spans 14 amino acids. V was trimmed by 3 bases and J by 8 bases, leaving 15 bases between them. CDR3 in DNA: TGCGCCAGCAGCTCCTCGGGACTGGGGGATGAGCAGTTCTTC. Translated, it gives CASSSSGLGDEQFF.

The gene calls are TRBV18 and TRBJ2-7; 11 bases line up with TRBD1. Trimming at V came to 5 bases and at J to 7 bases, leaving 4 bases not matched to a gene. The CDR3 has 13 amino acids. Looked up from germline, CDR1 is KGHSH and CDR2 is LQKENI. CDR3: CASSSDRGQEQYF. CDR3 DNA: TGTGCCAGCTCATCGGACAGGGGGCAAGAGCAGTACTTC.

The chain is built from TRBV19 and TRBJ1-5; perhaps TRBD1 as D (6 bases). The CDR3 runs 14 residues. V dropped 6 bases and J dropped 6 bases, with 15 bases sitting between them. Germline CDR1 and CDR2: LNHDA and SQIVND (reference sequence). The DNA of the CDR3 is TGTGCCAGTAGACAAACAGGGTTGGGTCAGCCCCAGCATTTT. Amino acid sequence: CASRQTGLGQPQHF.

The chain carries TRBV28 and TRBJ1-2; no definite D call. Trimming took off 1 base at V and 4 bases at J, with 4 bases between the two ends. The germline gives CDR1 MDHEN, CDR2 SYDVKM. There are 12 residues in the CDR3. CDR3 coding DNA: TGTGCCAGCAGTTTATTTGTCTATGGCTACACCTTC. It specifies CASSLFVYGYTF.

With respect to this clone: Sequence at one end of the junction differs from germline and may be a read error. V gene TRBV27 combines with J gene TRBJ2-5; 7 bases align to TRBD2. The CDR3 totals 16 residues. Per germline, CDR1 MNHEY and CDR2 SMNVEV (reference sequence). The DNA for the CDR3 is TGTGCCGGCAGTTCGGGCCGGGGAGGGAGACGGGAGACCCAGTACTTC. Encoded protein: CAGSSGRGGRRETQYF.

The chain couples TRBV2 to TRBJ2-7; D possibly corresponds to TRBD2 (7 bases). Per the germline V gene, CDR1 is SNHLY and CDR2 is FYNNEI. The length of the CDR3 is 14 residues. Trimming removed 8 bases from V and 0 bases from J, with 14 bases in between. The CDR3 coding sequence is TGTGCCAGCGGGAGGGGGGGGAGCTCCTACGAGCAGTACTTC. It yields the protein CASGRGGSSYEQYF.

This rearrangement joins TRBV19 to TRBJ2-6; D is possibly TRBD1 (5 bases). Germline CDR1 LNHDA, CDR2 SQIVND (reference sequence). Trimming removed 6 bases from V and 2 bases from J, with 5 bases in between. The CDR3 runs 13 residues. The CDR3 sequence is CASRGPGANVLTF. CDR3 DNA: TGTGCCAGTAGGGGGCCTGGGGCCAACGTCCTGACTTTC.